Listed below are T cell receptor beta chains from one sample, sequenced in a study of T cells after yellow fever vaccination. TCRdb reanalysed the 5' RACE reads using MiXCR and keeps one entry per CDR3 protein. The sample lists almost 30,000 distinct CDR3 sequences; 5.5% to 8% were seen once. Specimen: PBMCs, either bulk or a sorted T-cell subset (CD4+, CD8+, memory, or dextramer-sorted; not recorded which), collected on the day of the yellow fever booster vaccination. These TCRs come from a man aged 30-40 years who received the YFV17D yellow fever vaccine. CDR3s include the opening cysteine and the closing phenylalanine or tryptophan. D genes are given only for firm matches. Expanded clones get a size class; other rows say once, few or many, or leave the size out.

>.|TRBJ2-1|TRBD2|TRBV20-1
CSAETGTSVNNEQFF
TGCAGTGCAGAGACCGGGACTAGCGTAAACAATGAGCAGTTCTTC
>.|TRBJ2-6|.|TRBV12-3/TRBV12-4
CASSFSLGGHGANVLTF
TGTGCCAGCAGTTTTAGTCTTGGGGGGCATGGGGCCAACGTCCTGACTTTC
>many|TRBJ2-3|TRBD2|TRBV7-2
CASSPSGSIRTDTQYF
TGTGCCAGCAGCCCCAGCGGGAGCATTCGGACAGATACGCAGTATTTT
>.|TRBJ1-2|.|TRBV6-2/TRBV6-3
CASSYIDVHTF
TGTGCCAGCAGTTACATCGACGTCCACACCTTC
>many|TRBJ1-2|.|TRBV29-1
CSVWEGYTF
TGCAGCGTTTGGGAGGGCTACACCTTC
>many|TRBJ2-1|TRBD1|TRBV5-5
CASSFPGQGGEQFF
TGTGCCAGCAGCTTCCCGGGACAGGGGGGTGAGCAGTTCTTC
>.|TRBJ1-1|.|TRBV19
CASSPGVAEAFF
TGTGCCAGTAGTCCGGGGGTAGCAGAAGCTTTCTTT
>many|TRBJ2-7|TRBD1|TRBV12-3/TRBV12-4
CASSLGQAIYEQYF
TGTGCCAGCAGTTTGGGACAGGCGATCTACGAGCAGTACTTC
>many|TRBJ2-5|.|TRBV12-3/TRBV12-4
CASRAIEETQYF
TGTGCCAGTCGAGCCATAGAAGAGACCCAGTACTTC
>many|TRBJ1-6|.|TRBV7-2
CASSLAGGTNKKPLHF
TGTGCCAGCAGCTTGGCGGGGGGTACGAACAAAAAACCCCTCCACTTT
>.|TRBJ2-2|.|TRBV29-1
CSVDQGAGELFF
TGCAGCGTTGACCAGGGTGCCGGGGAGCTGTTTTTT
>few|TRBJ1-2|.|TRBV7-6
CASSPFGSDFNYGYTF
TGTGCCAGCAGCCCCTTCGGGTCGGACTTTAACTATGGCTACACCTTC
>.|TRBJ2-1|TRBD2|TRBV19
CASSTGGLGYNEQFF
TGTGCCAGTAGTACCGGAGGACTAGGCTACAATGAGCAGTTCTTC
>few|TRBJ2-3|TRBD2|TRBV30
CAWDPLAGGTDTQYF
TGTGCCTGGGACCCTCTAGCGGGAGGAACAGATACGCAGTATTTT
>many|TRBJ2-1|.|TRBV28
CASNTLGEGNEQFF
TGTGCCAGCAACACTCTCGGCGAGGGAAATGAGCAGTTCTTC
>.|TRBJ2-2|.|TRBV6-2/TRBV6-3
CASIPPPHSVHGELFF
TGTGCCAGCATCCCTCCCCCTCATAGTGTTCACGGGGAGCTGTTTTTT
>few|TRBJ2-6|.|TRBV16
CASSPSSGANVLTF
TGTGCCAGCAGCCCCAGCTCTGGGGCCAACGTCCTGACTTTC
>.|TRBJ2-7|.|TRBV3-1
CASSLGTSGLHSYEQYF
TGTGCCAGCAGCCTGGGAACGAGCGGGCTGCACTCCTACGAGCAGTACTTC
>many|TRBJ1-4|.|TRBV20-1
CSAIKTRGEKLFF
TGCAGTGCCATAAAAACACGAGGGGAAAAACTGTTTTTT
>many|TRBJ1-5|TRBD1|TRBV27
CASSLAQGGNQPQHF
TGTGCCAGCAGTTTGGCACAGGGGGGCAATCAGCCCCAGCATTTT
>few|TRBJ2-5|.|TRBV7-2
CASNPGGYRETQYF
TGTGCCAGCAACCCTGGTGGGTACAGGGAGACCCAGTACTTC
>many|TRBJ2-1|.|TRBV5-1
CASSLRQGGGHEQFF
TGCGCCAGCAGCTTGAGACAGGGAGGAGGGCATGAGCAGTTCTTC
>many|TRBJ2-5|.|TRBV7-2
CASSLALEMGFGETQYF
TGTGCCAGCAGCTTAGCGCTGGAGATGGGTTTTGGGGAGACCCAGTACTTC
>many|TRBJ2-3|.|TRBV6-1
CASSEAALRDTQYF
TGTGCCAGCAGTGAAGCAGCACTCCGGGATACGCAGTATTTT
>many|TRBJ2-3|.|TRBV2
CASSDYTQYF
TGTGCCAGCAGCGACTATACGCAGTATTTT
>few|TRBJ1-1|.|TRBV20-1
CSAKPGTEAFF
TGCAGTGCTAAACCCGGCACTGAAGCTTTCTTT
>.|TRBJ2-3|.|TRBV7-3
CASSRERTQYF
TGTGCCAGCAGCCGGGAGAGAACGCAGTATTTT
>.|TRBJ1-3|TRBD1|TRBV29-1
CSGRTGPDTIYF
TGCAGCGGCCGGACAGGGCCGGACACCATATATTTT
>many|TRBJ1-5|.|TRBV5-1
CASSSGGNNQPQHF
TGCGCCAGCAGCTCGGGGGGGAACAATCAGCCCCAGCATTTT
>many|TRBJ2-3|.|TRBV11-2
CASRYSSGRTDTQYF
TGTGCCAGCAGATATTCTAGTGGCCGCACAGATACGCAGTATTTT
>.|TRBJ2-6|TRBD1|TRBV30
CAWSRRQGTGANVLTF
TGTGCCTGGAGTCGGAGACAGGGAACTGGGGCCAACGTCCTGACTTTC
>.|TRBJ1-5|.|TRBV12-3/TRBV12-4
CASSFRDRDQPQHF
TGTGCCAGCAGTTTCAGGGATAGGGATCAGCCCCAGCATTTT
>many|TRBJ1-5|.|TRBV20-1
CSASGGGFNQPQHF
TGCAGTGCTAGTGGGGGGGGTTTCAATCAGCCCCAGCATTTT
>many|TRBJ2-7|.|TRBV6-5
CASSYKRRGEQYF
TGTGCCAGCAGTTACAAGAGACGGGGGGAGCAGTACTTC
>many|TRBJ2-1|.|TRBV15
CATSREVGGAGANEQFF
TGTGCCACCAGCAGAGAAGTTGGCGGCGCGGGGGCCAATGAGCAGTTCTTC
>few|TRBJ2-7|.|TRBV7-2
CASSLGRGLIPYEQYF
TGTGCCAGCAGCTTAGGGAGAGGGCTTATTCCCTACGAGCAGTACTTC
>many|TRBJ1-1|.|TRBV19
CASSIFSPLSGTEAFF
TGTGCCAGTAGTATTTTTTCCCCCCTTTCGGGCACTGAAGCTTTCTTT
>.|TRBJ2-3|TRBD2|TRBV3-1
CASRKEGGADTQYF
TGTGCCAGCAGGAAAGAGGGAGGGGCAGATACGCAGTATTTT
>many|TRBJ2-5|.|TRBV5-1
CASSFGSSQETQYF
TGCGCCAGCAGCTTCGGGAGTTCCCAAGAGACCCAGTACTTC
>many|TRBJ2-3|.|TRBV10-3
CAINSRAADTQYF
TGTGCCATCAATTCTCGGGCAGCCGATACGCAGTATTTT
>.|TRBJ1-3|TRBD1|TRBV5-4
CASSLGQGLSGNTIYF
TGTGCCAGCAGCTTGGGACAGGGCCTCTCTGGAAACACCATATATTTT
>few|TRBJ2-7|.|TRBV20-1
CSAYSYEQYF
TGCAGTGCTTACTCCTACGAGCAGTACTTC
>many|TRBJ2-7|TRBD1|TRBV28
CASRSPGTGVEQYF
TGTGCCAGCAGAAGCCCCGGGACAGGAGTCGAGCAGTACTTC
>.|TRBJ1-5|.|TRBV20-1
CSCGVEPQHF
TGCAGCTGCGGGGTCGAGCCCCAGCATTTT
>many|TRBJ1-6|.|TRBV3-1
CASSQVSGNSPLHF
TGTGCCAGCAGCCAAGTGTCTGGGAATTCACCCCTCCACTTT
>few|TRBJ2-6|.|TRBV4-3
CASSQGFVGANVLTF
TGCGCCAGCAGCCAAGGGTTCGTTGGGGCCAACGTCCTGACTTTC
>many|TRBJ2-1|TRBD2|TRBV10-3
CAIGRANYNEQFF
TGTGCCATCGGGAGGGCCAACTACAATGAGCAGTTCTTC
>few|TRBJ2-5|.|TRBV19
CASSRVSYETQYF
TGTGCCAGTTCCAGGGTCAGTTATGAGACCCAGTACTTC
>few|TRBJ1-2|.|TRBV12-3/TRBV12-4
CASSSWRGAGGYGYTF
TGTGCCAGCAGTTCCTGGAGGGGGGCCGGAGGCTATGGCTACACCTTC
>few|TRBJ2-3|TRBD1|TRBV5-6
CASSSKQGAWDTQYF
TGTGCCAGCAGCTCGAAGCAGGGGGCATGGGATACGCAGTATTTT
>many|TRBJ2-1|.|TRBV12-3/TRBV12-4
CASSQATGGEFF
TGTGCCAGCAGTCAGGCGACGGGGGGCGAGTTCTTC
>many|TRBJ1-2|.|TRBV5-5
CASSMSSGYTF
TGTGCCAGCAGCATGAGCAGTGGCTACACCTTC
>.|TRBJ2-1|.|TRBV7-2
CASSALAGTLNNEQFF
TGTGCCAGCAGCGCTTTAGCCGGGACACTTAACAATGAGCAGTTCTTC
>.|TRBJ2-7|.|TRBV20-1
CSASKQGAYEQYF
TGCAGTGCCTCAAAACAGGGCGCCTACGAGCAGTACTTC
>.|TRBJ1-4|.|TRBV20-1
CSARSNALGGEGEKLFF
TGCAGTGCTAGATCAAACGCACTCGGGGGGGAAGGTGAAAAACTGTTTTTT
>many|TRBJ1-3|.|TRBV7-2
CASSRDVSGNTIYF
TGTGCCAGCAGCCGGGACGTCTCTGGAAACACCATATATTTT
>many|TRBJ2-1|.|TRBV5-4
CASSSRRAGDNEQFF
TGTGCCAGCAGCTCACGCCGGGCCGGGGACAATGAGCAGTTCTTC
>many|TRBJ2-1|.|TRBV7-2
CASSFLTSNEQFF
TGTGCCAGCAGCTTTTTGACTTCCAATGAGCAGTTCTTC
>many|TRBJ1-4|TRBD1|TRBV9
CASSIGTGFGEKLFF
TGTGCCAGCAGCATTGGGACAGGGTTTGGTGAAAAACTGTTTTTT